Listed below are T cell receptor beta chains from one sample, sequenced in a study of graft-versus-host responses after intestinal transplantation. The protocol was immunoSEQ multiplex PCR, while the TCRdb copy is restricted to in-frame clones and leaves out a portion. This sample has under 20,000 clones, with around nine tenths found just once. The sequencing here drew on PBMCs, taken more than 220 days after intestinal transplant. Receptors originate from a human patient who received an intestinal transplant, so some T cells may come from the graft donor. CDR3s include the opening cysteine and the closing phenylalanine or tryptophan. A D gene is named only where the DNA matches it firmly. Clone size is stated in some rows and not others, as once, few, many or a class when expanded.

j_call | clone_size | v_call | d_call | cdr3_nt | cdr3_aa
TRBJ2-1 | NA | TRBV15 | NA | TGTGCCACCAGCAGAGAGCCAGCCAGCTCCTACAATGAGCAGTTCTTC | CATSREPASSYNEQFF
TRBJ2-1 | NA | TRBV5-4 | NA | TGTGCCAGCAGCGATGGGGGGCTTAATGAGCAGTTCTTC | CASSDGGLNEQFF
TRBJ1-1 | NA | TRBV19 | NA | TGTGCCACCGTTGATAGGTGGATAGCTTTCTTT | CATVDRWIAFF
TRBJ1-3 | NA | TRBV6-5 | NA | TGTGCCAGCAGTGTATTCAGGGGTGCTGGAAACACCATATATTTT | CASSVFRGAGNTIYF
TRBJ2-3 | NA | TRBV6-4 | TRBD2 | TGTGCCAGCAGCCCGGGACTAGCCACAGATACGCAGTATTTT | CASSPGLATDTQYF
TRBJ2-2 | NA | TRBV9 | NA | TGTGCCAGCAGCGTAGACGGGACCGGGGAGCTGTTTTTT | CASSVDGTGELFF
TRBJ2-5 | NA | TRBV11-2 | NA | TGTGCCAGCAGCCCAGGGGGGGGGTACCAAGAGACCCAGTACTTC | CASSPGGGYQETQYF
TRBJ1-2 | NA | TRBV29-1 | NA | TGCAGCGGGCAGGACAGAGACTATGGCTACACCTTC | CSGQDRDYGYTF
TRBJ2-3 | NA | TRBV15 | NA | TGTGCCACCAGCTCCCGAGGGGGTTTTCAGAAGCAGTATTTT | CATSSRGGFQKQYF
TRBJ1-5 | NA | TRBV2 | TRBD1 | TGTGCCAGCAGTGAGACAGGGGCAGATCAGCCCCAGCATTTT | CASSETGADQPQHF
TRBJ2-7 | NA | TRBV5-1 | TRBD2 | TGCGCCAGCAGCTCCGGAGCGGGGGGAGGGTACGAGCAGTACTTC | CASSSGAGGGYEQYF
TRBJ1-2 | few | TRBV2 | NA | TGTGCCAGCAGTGAAGGGGGTAGCTATGGCTACACCTTC | CASSEGGSYGYTF
TRBJ2-7 | NA | TRBV4-1 | TRBD2 | TGCGCCAGCAGCCATCAAAACCTCAGGTCACGGACTAGCGGGGGGTCCTACGAGCAGTACTTC | CASSHQNLRSRTSGGSYEQYF
TRBJ2-7 | NA | TRBV10-3 | NA | TGTGCCATCAGTGACTCAGGGGCTCTCTCCTACGAGCAGTACTTC | CAISDSGALSYEQYF
TRBJ2-1 | NA | TRBV4-2 | TRBD2 | TGTGCCAGCAGCCAAGATGGGATAGCGGGGGGCCTCTACAATGAGCAGTTCTTC | CASSQDGIAGGLYNEQFF
TRBJ2-7 | NA | TRBV7-3 | TRBD2 | TGTGCCAGCAGCTCCTGGACTAGCGGGGGGGAAAACACCTACGAGCAGTACTTC | CASSSWTSGGENTYEQYF
TRBJ1-2 | NA | TRBV5-4 | TRBD1 | TGTGCCAGCAGCGTCGACAGGGAGGCAACCTTC | CASSVDREATF
TRBJ1-3 | NA | TRBV7-6 | NA | TGTGCCAGCAGCGACCACTCTTCAGGGGGAAACACCATATATTTT | CASSDHSSGGNTIYF
TRBJ2-7 | NA | TRBV30 | NA | TGTGCCTGGAGTGTAGCAGGTGGTGACGAGCAGTACTTC | CAWSVAGGDEQYF
TRBJ1-2 | NA | TRBV6-6 | NA | TGTGCCAGCAGTTACTTGGGGGGCGAGGATGGCTACACCTTC | CASSYLGGEDGYTF
TRBJ2-7 | NA | TRBV5-1 | NA | TGCGCCAGCAGCTTGTCAGGGCCCTACGAGCAGTACTTC | CASSLSGPYEQYF
TRBJ2-4 | NA | TRBV2 | NA | TGTGCCAGCAGTGTACTGCTACTAGCCAAAAACATTCAGTACTTC | CASSVLLLAKNIQYF
TRBJ1-6 | NA | TRBV30 | NA | TGTGCCTGGAGTCGCCTGGGGACCGTTACTGCGGGGGCCTATAATTCACCCCTCCACTTT | CAWSRLGTVTAGAYNSPLHF
TRBJ1-2 | NA | TRBV4-1 | TRBD1 | TGCGCCAGCAGCCAATTTACCGACAGGGTGGGAGGCTACACCTTC | CASSQFTDRVGGYTF
TRBJ2-1 | NA | TRBV19 | NA | TGTGCCAGTAGGCACCGGGACAACAAATACAATGAGCAGTTCTTC | CASRHRDNKYNEQFF
TRBJ2-1 | NA | TRBV6-8 | NA | TGTGCCAGCAGTGGACTTCTTGAGCAGTTCTTC | CASSGLLEQFF
TRBJ1-4 | NA | TRBV7-8 | NA | TGTGCCAGCAGCTTAGCGTGGGCCAGGGGAGGGGAAAAACTGTTTTTT | CASSLAWARGGEKLFF